These 12 T cell receptor beta chains came from one sample sequenced in a study of blood T cells in healthy people across ages. A second PCR, run for roughly 7 to 11 cycles, used a sample-barcoded 5' primer plus a J-beta primer mix. One entry per CDR3 protein, called by TCRdb with MiXCR from the 5' RACE reads. The data contain 650,000 to 800,000 distinct CDR3 sequences, 40% to 65% of them seen just once; the ten biggest clones take up roughly 14%. Material: blood. These receptors originate from a woman older than 75 in good health.

The genes are TRBV6-5 and TRBJ2-1; possible D gene TRBD1, 6 bases. CDR1 MNHEY and CDR2 SVGAGI come from the germline V gene. The V end lost 1 base, the J end lost 5 bases, and 9 bases lay between the germline ends. This CDR3 spans 14 amino acids. The DNA of the CDR3 is TGTGCCAGCAGTTACTGGGGGCGTGACAATGAGCAGTTCTTC. It is translated as CASSYWGRDNEQFF.

This clonotype turned up a few times. V is TRBV7-2 and J is TRBJ2-4, with D tentatively TRBD1 or TRBD2 (5 bases each). With 5 bases removed from V and 2 bases from J, the gap between germline ends came to 13 bases. The CDR3 covers 15 residues. Germline V CDR1 and CDR2: SGHTA, FQGNSA. The CDR3 protein is CASSTAGTTKNIQYF. CDR3 nucleotide sequence: TGTGCCAGCAGCACTGCCGGGACCACCAAAAACATTCAGTACTTC.

About this clonotype itself: A read error may be the cause here, since a much bigger clone is one base away. The chain combines TRBV20-1 with TRBJ1-5, with D uncertain. CDR1 is DFQATT and CDR2 is SNEGSKA in the germline V gene (reference sequence). This CDR3 spans 18 amino acids. The V and J ends lost 3 bases and 0 bases respectively, with 21 bases between them. The CDR3 protein is CSASGEHAVGYSNQPQHF. In nucleotides, the CDR3 is TGCAGTGCTAGTGGGGAGCACGCGGTGGGTTATAGCAATCAGCCCCAGCATTTT.

This clonotype was counted only a few times. A single base separates this from a much larger clone, so it may be a read error. The chain employs TRBV12-3 or TRBV12-4 and TRBJ2-5; D is possibly TRBD2 (6 bases). Judging by the DNA end, TRBJ2-7 fits better; the J call may be wrong. The CDR3 is made up of 14 amino acids. The DNA of the CDR3 is TGTGCCAGCAGTGTAGCGGAAGGACCCTACGAGCAGTACTTC. This sequence encodes CASSVAEGPYEQYF.

The V and J genes are TRBV20-1 and TRBJ2-2; 7 bases are shared with TRBD2. Losses at the gene ends were 6 bases for V and 0 bases for J; bases not matched to a gene: 4. The CDR3 consists of 14 residues. CDR1 and CDR2 (germline): DFQATT, SNEGSKA (reference sequence). Here the CDR3 reads CSAGRKTNTGELFF. The CDR3 DNA reads as TGCAGTGCCGGGAGGAAGACGAACACCGGGGAGCTGTTTTTT.

The table lists this clonotype with a few counts. The chain recombines TRBV5-1 with TRBJ2-5; the D gene is possibly TRBD1 (6 bases). Trimming took off 0 bases at V and 4 bases at J, with 13 bases between the two ends. The CDR3 is 15 amino acids. From germline, CDR1 is SGHRS and CDR2 YFSETQ. CDR3 residues: CASSLGDTGSETQYF. CDR3 DNA sequence: TGCGCCAGCAGCTTGGGGGACACAGGTTCAGAGACCCAGTACTTC.

There are many counts of this clonotype. This chain uses TRBV12-3 or TRBV12-4 with TRBJ2-3; 11 nucleotides line up with TRBD2. The V gene end was trimmed by 6 bases and the J gene end by 6 bases; junction bases not matched to a gene: 20. The CDR3 loop spans 19 amino acids. The chain's CDR3 is CASRPRSGLAGLSWDTQYF. In DNA form, the CDR3 reads TGTGCCAGCAGACCAAGGTCCGGACTAGCGGGCCTCTCCTGGGATACGCAGTATTTT.

The rearrangement uses TRBV20-1 and TRBJ2-7, with 8 bases matching TRBD2. The CDR3 totals 16 residues. Germline V gene data show CDR1 as DFQATT and CDR2 as SNEGSKA (reference sequence). The ends lost 3 bases at V and 7 bases at J; junction bases unmatched: 17. In DNA form, the CDR3 reads TGCAGTGCTAGCAACGCGGGAGGTAGGGGTGATAATGAGCAGTACTTC. Residues: CSASNAGGRGDNEQYF.

This chain uses TRBV20-1 with TRBJ2-5, with D perhaps matching TRBD2 (5 bases). The J call is uncertain, as TRBJ2-7 better fits the DNA end. There are 17 residues in the CDR3. Per the germline V gene, CDR1 is DFQATT and CDR2 is SNEGSKA (reference sequence). CDR3 nucleotide sequence: TGCAGTGCTAGGTCGTTCGGAGGCGAGACCTTAGCCTACGAGCAGTACTTC. This encodes CSARSFGGETLAYEQYF.

For this clonotype: This may arise from a read error, as a much more abundant clone is one base away. The chain links TRBV5-1 to TRBJ2-3; D gene unclear. The length of the CDR3 is 13 residues. Between the trimmed V and J ends, which lost 4 bases and 0 bases, there was a span of 6 bases. CDR1 SGHRS and CDR2 YFSETQ come from the germline V gene. CDR3 sequence (DNA): TGCGCCAGCAGCGTGATAAGCACAGATACGCAGTATTTT. Its translation: CASSVISTDTQYF.

In regard to this clonotype: One junction end disagrees with the germline gene, perhaps due to a read error. J is TRBJ2-7 and V is TRBV7-9; 14 bases map to TRBD2. This CDR3 has 17 residues. In germline, CDR1 is SEHNR, CDR2 FQNEAQ (reference sequence). CDR3 nucleotide sequence: TGTGCCAGCGGCCCAGGACTAGCGGGAGGACACTCCTGCGAGCAGTACTTC. It is translated as CASGPGLAGGHSCEQYF. The entire variable domain, with the rest obtained from reference TRBV7-9 and TRBJ2-7, is as follows: DTGVSQNPRHKITKRGQNVTFRCDPISEHNRLYWYRQTLGQGPEFLTYFQNEAQLEKSRLLSDRFSAERPKGSFSTLEIQRTEQGDSAMYLCASGPGLAGGHSCEQYFGPGTRLTVT.

The rearrangement links TRBV6-5 to TRBJ2-1; 10 nucleotides match TRBD2. The germline V gene has CDR1 MNHEY and CDR2 SVGAGI. The J segment lost 5 bases and the V segment lost 4 bases, leaving 5 bases of the junction unmatched. The CDR3 extends over 15 amino acids. This CDR3 is CASSSSSGGHNEQFF. In nucleotides, the CDR3 is TGTGCCAGCAGTTCCTCTAGCGGGGGACACAATGAGCAGTTCTTC.